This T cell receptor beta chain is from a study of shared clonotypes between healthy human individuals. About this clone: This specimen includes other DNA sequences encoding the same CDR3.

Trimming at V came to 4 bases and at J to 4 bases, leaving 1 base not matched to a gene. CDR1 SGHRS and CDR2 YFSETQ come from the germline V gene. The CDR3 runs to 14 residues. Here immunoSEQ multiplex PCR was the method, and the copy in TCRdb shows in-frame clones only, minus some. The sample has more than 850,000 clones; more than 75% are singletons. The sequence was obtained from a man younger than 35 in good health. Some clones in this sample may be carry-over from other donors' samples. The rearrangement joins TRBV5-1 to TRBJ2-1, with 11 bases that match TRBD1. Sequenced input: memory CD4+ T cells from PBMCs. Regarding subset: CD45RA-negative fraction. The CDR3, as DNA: TGCGCCAGCAGCGGACAGGGGGCTTACAATGAGCAGTTCTTC. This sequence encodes CASSGQGAYNEQFF.